The present entry profiles one T cell receptor (beta chain) with its context. Blood sampling took place at baseline, cycle 4 day 1, and cycle 7 day 1. The sample is drawn from a study of OX40 agonist ivuxolimab in advanced cancers. About the research overall: As their treatment, patients were administered ivuxolimab, an agonistic anti-OX40 (CD134) antibody. Among those enrolled, mean age was roughly 55 years (range about 23 to 80) and about 79% were male.

The method was immunoSEQ multiplex PCR; TCRdb's version includes in-frame clones alone and lacks a portion of them. The sample lists around 21,000 clones; roughly 84% were seen once. Germline V CDR1 and CDR2: SEHNR, FQNEAQ (reference sequence). Trimming pared 4 bases from V and 5 bases from J, leaving 9 bases between. The CDR3 runs to 12 residues. The clonotype was recovered from an adult with an advanced solid tumor such as melanoma, head and neck, liver or kidney cancer. The sample consisted of CD4+ or CD8+ T cells sorted from blood, taken in a trial of the OX40 agonist ivuxolimab. The chain links TRBV7-9 to TRBJ2-7; perhaps D is TRBD1 or TRBD2 (5 bases each). CDR3 DNA: TGTGCCAGCAGCTCCGGGGCGAACGAGCAGTACTTC. Translation gives CASSSGANEQYF.